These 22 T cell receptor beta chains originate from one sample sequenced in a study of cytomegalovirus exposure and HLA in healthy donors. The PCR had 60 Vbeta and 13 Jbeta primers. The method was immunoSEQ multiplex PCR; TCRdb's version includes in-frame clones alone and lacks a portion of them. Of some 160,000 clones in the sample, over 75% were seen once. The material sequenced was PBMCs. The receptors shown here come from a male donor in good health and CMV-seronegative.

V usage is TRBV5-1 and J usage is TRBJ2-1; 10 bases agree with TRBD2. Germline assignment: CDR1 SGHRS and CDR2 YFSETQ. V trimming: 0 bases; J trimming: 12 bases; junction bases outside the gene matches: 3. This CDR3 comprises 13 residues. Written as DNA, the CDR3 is TGCGCCAGCAGCTTGGAACTAGCGGGGAGGCAGTTCTTC. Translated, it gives CASSLELAGRQFF.

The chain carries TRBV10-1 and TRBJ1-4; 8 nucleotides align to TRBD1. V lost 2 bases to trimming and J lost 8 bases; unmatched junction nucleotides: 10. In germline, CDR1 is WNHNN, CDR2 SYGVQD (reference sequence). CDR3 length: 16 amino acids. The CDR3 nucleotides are TGCGCCAGCAGTGAGCCAAGGGACAGGTTTGGGGAAAAACTGTTTTTT. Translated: CASSEPRDRFGEKLFF.

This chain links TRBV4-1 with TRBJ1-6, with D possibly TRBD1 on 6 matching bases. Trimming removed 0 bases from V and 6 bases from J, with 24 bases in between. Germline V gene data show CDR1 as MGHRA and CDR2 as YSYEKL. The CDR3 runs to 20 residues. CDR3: CASSQEISPYRETLNSPLHF. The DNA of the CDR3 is TGCGCCAGCAGCCAAGAGATCTCACCATACAGGGAGACCCTTAATTCACCCCTCCACTTT.

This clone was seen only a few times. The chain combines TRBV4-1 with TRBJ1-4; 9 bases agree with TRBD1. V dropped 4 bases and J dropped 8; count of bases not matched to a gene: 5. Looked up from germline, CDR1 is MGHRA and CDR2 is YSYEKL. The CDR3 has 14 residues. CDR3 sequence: CASSPGQGREKLFF. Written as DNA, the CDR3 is TGCGCCAGCAGCCCGGGACAGGGAAGGGAAAAACTGTTTTTT.

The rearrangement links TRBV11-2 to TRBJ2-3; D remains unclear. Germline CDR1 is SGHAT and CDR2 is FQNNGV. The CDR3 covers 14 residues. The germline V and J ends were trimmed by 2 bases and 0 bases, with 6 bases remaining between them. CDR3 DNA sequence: TGTGCCAGCAGCTTATCCCGTAGCACAGATACGCAGTATTTT. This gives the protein CASSLSRSTDTQYF. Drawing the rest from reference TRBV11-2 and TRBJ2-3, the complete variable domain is EAGVAQSPRYKIIEKRQSVAFWCNPISGHATLYWYQQILGQGPKLLIQFQNNGVVDDSQLPKDRFSAERLKGVDSTLKIQPAKLEDSAVYLCASSLSRSTDTQYFGPGTRLTVL.

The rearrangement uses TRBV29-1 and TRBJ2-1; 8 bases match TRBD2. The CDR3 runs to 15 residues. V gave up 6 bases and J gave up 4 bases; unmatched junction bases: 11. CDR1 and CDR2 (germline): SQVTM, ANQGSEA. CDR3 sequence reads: CSVTYRGGHYNEQFF. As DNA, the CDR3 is TGCAGCGTGACGTACCGGGGGGGCCATTACAATGAGCAGTTCTTC.

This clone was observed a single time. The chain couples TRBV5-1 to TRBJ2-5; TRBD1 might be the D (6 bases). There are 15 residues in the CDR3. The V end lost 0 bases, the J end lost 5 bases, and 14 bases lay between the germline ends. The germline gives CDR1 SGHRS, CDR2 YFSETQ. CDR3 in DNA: TGCGCCAGCAGCTTGGAAGGGGGTGGTCTGGAGACCCAGTACTTC. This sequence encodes CASSLEGGGLETQYF. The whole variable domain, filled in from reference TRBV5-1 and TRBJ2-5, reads KAGVTQTPRYLIKTRGQQVTLSCSPISGHRSVSWYQQTPGQGLQFLFEYFSETQRNKGNFPGRFSGRQFSNSRSEMNVSTLELGDSALYLCASSLEGGGLETQYFGPGTRLLVL.

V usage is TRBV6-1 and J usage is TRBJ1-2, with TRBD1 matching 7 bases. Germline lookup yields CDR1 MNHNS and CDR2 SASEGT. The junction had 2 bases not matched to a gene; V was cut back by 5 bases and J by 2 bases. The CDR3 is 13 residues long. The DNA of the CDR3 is TGTGCCAGCAGTAAGGGGGCGAACTATGGCTACACCTTC. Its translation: CASSKGANYGYTF.

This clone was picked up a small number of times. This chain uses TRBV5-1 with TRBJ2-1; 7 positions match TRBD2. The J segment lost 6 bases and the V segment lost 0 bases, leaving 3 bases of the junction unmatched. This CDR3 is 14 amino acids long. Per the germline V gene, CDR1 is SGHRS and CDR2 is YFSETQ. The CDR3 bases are TGCGCCAGCAGCTTGGGCGGGGGAGTCAATGAGCAGTTCTTC. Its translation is CASSLGGGVNEQFF.

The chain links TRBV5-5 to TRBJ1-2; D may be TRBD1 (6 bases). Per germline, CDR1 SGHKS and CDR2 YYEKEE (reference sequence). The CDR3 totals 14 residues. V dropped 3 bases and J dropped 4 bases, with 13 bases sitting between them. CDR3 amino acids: CASSSGVQFYGYTF. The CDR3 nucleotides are TGTGCCAGCAGCTCAGGGGTCCAGTTCTATGGCTACACCTTC.

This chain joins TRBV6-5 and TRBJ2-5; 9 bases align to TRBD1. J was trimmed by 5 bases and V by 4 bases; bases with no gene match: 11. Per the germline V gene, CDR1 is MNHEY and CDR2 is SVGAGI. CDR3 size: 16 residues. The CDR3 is CASSFQTGGRIETQYF. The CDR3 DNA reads TGTGCCAGCAGTTTCCAAACAGGGGGCCGGATCGAGACCCAGTACTTC.

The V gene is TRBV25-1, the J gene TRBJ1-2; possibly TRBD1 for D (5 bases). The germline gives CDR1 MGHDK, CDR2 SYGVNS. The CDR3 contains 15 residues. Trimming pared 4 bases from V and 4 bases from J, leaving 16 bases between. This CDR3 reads CASSGGGGSSYGYTF. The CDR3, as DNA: TGTGCCAGCAGTGGGGGCGGGGGTAGCAGCTATGGCTACACCTTC.

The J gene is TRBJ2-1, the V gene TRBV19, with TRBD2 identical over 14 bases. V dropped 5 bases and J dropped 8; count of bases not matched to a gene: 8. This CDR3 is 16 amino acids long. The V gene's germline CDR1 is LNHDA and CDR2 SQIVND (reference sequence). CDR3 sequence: CASSALTSGGAHEQFF. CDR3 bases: TGTGCCAGTAGTGCCCTGACTAGCGGGGGGGCCCATGAGCAGTTCTTC.

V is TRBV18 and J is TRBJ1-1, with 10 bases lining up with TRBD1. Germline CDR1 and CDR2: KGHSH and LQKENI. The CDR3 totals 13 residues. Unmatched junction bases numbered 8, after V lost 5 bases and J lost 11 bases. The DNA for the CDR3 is TGTGCCAGCTCATCCTTAGACAGGGGGCTTGCTTTCTTT. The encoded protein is CASSSLDRGLAFF.

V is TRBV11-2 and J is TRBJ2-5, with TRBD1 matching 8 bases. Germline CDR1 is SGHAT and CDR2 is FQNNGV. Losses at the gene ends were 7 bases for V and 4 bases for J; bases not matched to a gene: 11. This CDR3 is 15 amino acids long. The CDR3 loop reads CASNLQGARGETQYF. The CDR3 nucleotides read TGTGCCAGCAACTTGCAGGGGGCAAGGGGAGAGACCCAGTACTTC. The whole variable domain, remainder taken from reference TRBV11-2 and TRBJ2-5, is EAGVAQSPRYKIIEKRQSVAFWCNPISGHATLYWYQQILGQGPKLLIQFQNNGVVDDSQLPKDRFSAERLKGVDSTLKIQPAKLEDSAVYLCASNLQGARGETQYFGPGTRLLVL.

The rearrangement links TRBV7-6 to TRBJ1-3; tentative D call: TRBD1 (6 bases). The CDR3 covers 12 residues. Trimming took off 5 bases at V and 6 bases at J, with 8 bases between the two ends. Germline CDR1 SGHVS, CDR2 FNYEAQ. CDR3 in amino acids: CASSAGVNTIYF. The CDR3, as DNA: TGTGCCAGCAGCGCAGGGGTAAACACCATATATTTT.

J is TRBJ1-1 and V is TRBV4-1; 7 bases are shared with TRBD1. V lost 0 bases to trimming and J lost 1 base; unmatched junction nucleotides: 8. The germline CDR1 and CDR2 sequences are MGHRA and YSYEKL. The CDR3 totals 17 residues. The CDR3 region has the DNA TGCGCCAGCAGCCAAGATCCGACAGGGATGGGGAACACTGAAGCTTTCTTT. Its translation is CASSQDPTGMGNTEAFF.

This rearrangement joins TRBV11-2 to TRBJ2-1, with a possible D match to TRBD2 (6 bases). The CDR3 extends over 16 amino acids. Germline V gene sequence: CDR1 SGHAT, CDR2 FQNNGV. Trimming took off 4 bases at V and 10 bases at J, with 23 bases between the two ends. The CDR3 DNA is TGTGCCAGCAGCTCCCGCGGGGCGGGGTCCCCCAACGAGCAGTTCTTC. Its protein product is CASSSRGAGSPNEQFF.

DNA for the CDR3: TGTGCCAGCAGCCGTGGGGGGACTAACTATGGCTACACCTTC. This codes for CASSRGGTNYGYTF. The chain carries TRBV6-4 and TRBJ1-2; the D gene is possibly TRBD1 (5 bases). Germline values: CDR1 MRHNA, CDR2 SNTAGT. This CDR3 comprises 14 residues. The V end lost 6 bases, the J end lost 0 bases, and 11 bases lay between the germline ends.

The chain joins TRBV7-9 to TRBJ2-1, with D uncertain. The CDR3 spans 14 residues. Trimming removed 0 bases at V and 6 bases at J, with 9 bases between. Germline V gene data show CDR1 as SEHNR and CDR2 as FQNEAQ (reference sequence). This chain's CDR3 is CASSLAASSNEQFF. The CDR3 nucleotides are TGTGCCAGCAGCTTAGCGGCCTCGTCCAATGAGCAGTTCTTC. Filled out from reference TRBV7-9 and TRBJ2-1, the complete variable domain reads DTGVSQNPRHKITKRGQNVTFRCDPISEHNRLYWYRQTLGQGPEFLTYFQNEAQLEKSRLLSDRFSAERPKGSFSTLEIQRTEQGDSAMYLCASSLAASSNEQFFGPGTRLTVL.

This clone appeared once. The CDR3 DNA is TGCGCCAGCAGTGCAGGGTCCCCCAATCAGCCCCAGCATTTT. Amino acids: CASSAGSPNQPQHF. The chain joins TRBV10-1 to TRBJ1-5; perhaps TRBD1 as D (5 bases). The ends were cut back, 4 bases at V and 3 bases at J, with 10 bases in the middle. Germline V gives CDR1 WNHNN, CDR2 SYGVQD (reference sequence). This CDR3 region has 14 residues.

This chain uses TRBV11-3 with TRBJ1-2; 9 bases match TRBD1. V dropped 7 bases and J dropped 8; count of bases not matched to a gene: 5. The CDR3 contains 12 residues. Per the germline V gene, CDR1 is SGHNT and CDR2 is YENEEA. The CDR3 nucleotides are TGTGCCAGCAACTGGGACAGGGAGGGCTACACCTTC. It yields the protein CASNWDREGYTF.